This TCR beta chain appears in the sequencing data of a study of shared T cell receptors in the human thymus. The length of the CDR3 is 16 residues. Germline CDR1 and CDR2: SNHLY and FYNNEI. Trimming took 2 bases from V and 3 from J, leaving 14 bases between them. The method was immunoSEQ multiplex PCR; TCRdb's version includes in-frame clones alone and lacks a portion of them. The sample holds 700,000 or so clones; 80% to 90% are singletons and the top ten take more than 0.01%. Separately, the same data were catalogued under a study of human thymus T cells. This second report adds: It was healthy Finnish infants having corrective surgery for congenital heart defects who were the donors. Resections obtained during corrective heart surgery supplied the thymus tissue. The related literature has documented a marked overlap of thymic repertoires among unrelated individuals.

Sequenced input: thymocytes. V usage is TRBV2 and J usage is TRBJ1-5; perhaps TRBD1 as D (5 bases). The TCR comes from a girl under three years old with a congenital heart defect. CDR3 in DNA: TGTGCCAGCAGTGAATTCGTAGGGGATCTCAATCAGCCCCAGCATTTT. This gives the protein CASSEFVGDLNQPQHF.